A single sample gave rise to the 11 T cell receptor beta chains below, sequenced in a study of tumor-infiltrating lymphocytes in localized non-small cell lung cancer. Assay: immunoSEQ multiplex PCR; the TCRdb copy retains only in-frame clones and omits some. Here the sample spans about 12,000 clones, about 67% being singletons. Sequencing was done on a sample of uninvolved lung tissue not adjacent to the tumor. Receptor source: a human donor with non-small cell lung cancer.

The V gene is TRBV10-3, the J gene TRBJ2-1; 7 bases agree with TRBD2. There are 12 residues in the CDR3. The germline CDR1 and CDR2 sequences are ENHRY and SYGVKD. V was clipped by 6 bases and J by 8 bases; unmatched bases: 4. The CDR3 DNA reads as TGTGCCATCAGCCTGGGGGGGGATGAGCAGTTCTTC. Protein: CAISLGGDEQFF.

V is TRBV28 and J is TRBJ2-2, with D hard to call. V was shortened by 4 bases and J by 2 bases, with 5 bases between the two germline ends. Germline V gene sequence: CDR1 MDHEN, CDR2 SYDVKM. This CDR3 has 13 residues. CDR3 protein: CASSYSNTGELFF. In DNA, the CDR3 is TGTGCCAGCAGTTACAGTAACACCGGGGAGCTGTTTTTT.

The chain is built from TRBV18 and TRBJ2-7, with D possibly matching TRBD1 (6 bases). Germline CDR1 reads KGHSH; CDR2 reads LQKENI. This CDR3 spans 15 amino acids. The V end was cut by 4 bases, the J end by 2 bases, with 15 bases between. CDR3 coding DNA: TGTGCCAGCTCACAGGGGGTCCTTCTCCCCTACGAGCAGTACTTC. Its protein is CASSQGVLLPYEQYF.

This chain joins TRBV9 and TRBJ2-3; D could derive from TRBD1 or TRBD2 (5 bases each). The CDR3 contains 14 residues. Germline CDR1 is SGDLS and CDR2 is YYNGEE. Trimming pared 3 bases from V and 4 bases from J, leaving 12 bases between. CDR3 sequence reads: CASSADVGADTQYF. The CDR3 DNA is TGTGCCAGCAGCGCCGATGTGGGGGCAGATACGCAGTATTTT. Full variable domain (missing parts from reference TRBV9 and TRBJ2-3): DSGVTQTPKHLITATGQRVTLRCSPRSGDLSVYWYQQSLDQGLQFLIQYYNGEERAKGNILERFSAQQFPDLHSELNLSSLELGDSALYFCASSADVGADTQYFGPGTRLTVL.

V and J are TRBV27 and TRBJ2-7; 8 bases fit TRBD2. CDR1 and CDR2 (germline): MNHEY, SMNVEV (reference sequence). J gave up 3 bases and V 4 bases, and 8 bases lay outside the gene matches. The CDR3 is 15 amino acids. Written as DNA, the CDR3 is TGTGCCAGCAGTTCCCGGGGTAGCGGGAACTACGAGCAGTACTTC. Protein product: CASSSRGSGNYEQYF.

The J gene is TRBJ1-1, the V gene TRBV5-4, with TRBD1 identical over 9 bases. V shed 5 bases and J 3 bases; nucleotides not matched to a gene: 5. CDR3 length: 14 residues. Germline V gene lookup returns CDR1 SGHNT and CDR2 YYREEE (reference sequence). Here the CDR3 reads CASSLQGADTEAFF. DNA for the CDR3: TGTGCCAGCAGTTTACAGGGGGCCGACACTGAAGCTTTCTTT.

V is TRBV7-2 and J is TRBJ1-4; TRBD1 is a possible D gene (5 bases). Germline V CDR1 and CDR2: SGHTA, FQGNSA. V dropped 1 base and J dropped 5 bases, with 11 bases sitting between them. The CDR3 contains 15 residues. CDR3 sequence: CASSLVAGRNEKLFF. The DNA for the CDR3 is TGTGCCAGCAGCTTAGTGGCGGGGCGGAATGAAAAACTGTTTTTT.

The chain combines TRBV7-9 with TRBJ1-5; D ambiguous. V lost 5 bases to trimming and J lost 5 bases, with 13 bases between them. Germline CDR1 SEHNR, CDR2 FQNEAQ (reference sequence). The CDR3 consists of 14 residues. The CDR3 reads CASSRAAGDQPQHF. The CDR3 DNA reads TGTGCCAGCAGCCGCGCGGCAGGCGATCAGCCCCAGCATTTT.

The chain uses TRBV7-8 and TRBJ1-6, with D tentatively TRBD1 (6 bases). Per germline, CDR1 SGHVS and CDR2 FQNEAQ. With 0 bases removed from V and 10 bases from J, the gap between germline ends came to 13 bases. The CDR3 is 15 residues long. The CDR3 DNA is TGTGCCAGCAGCTTAGCGAGGGGGAACGGCTCACCCCTCCACTTT. Protein: CASSLARGNGSPLHF.

V and J are TRBV6-9 and TRBJ2-1, with 8 bases matching TRBD2. The CDR3 is made up of 15 amino acids. With 8 bases clipped from V and 4 bases from J, the junction kept 10 bases outside the gene matches. CDR1 and CDR2 from the germline V gene are MNHGY and SVAAGI. CDR3 sequence reads: CASSLSSGGYNEQFF. The CDR3 nucleotides read TGTGCCAGCTCGCTTTCGAGCGGGGGATACAATGAGCAGTTCTTC.

The genes are TRBV7-7 and TRBJ2-5; D gene unclear. The CDR3 consists of 13 residues. Germline CDR1 is SSHAT and CDR2 is FNYEAQ (reference sequence). The V end lost 0 bases, the J end lost 1 base, and 3 bases lay between the germline ends. This chain's CDR3 is CASSLAIQETQYF. CDR3 coding DNA: TGTGCCAGCAGCTTAGCGATCCAAGAGACCCAGTACTTC.